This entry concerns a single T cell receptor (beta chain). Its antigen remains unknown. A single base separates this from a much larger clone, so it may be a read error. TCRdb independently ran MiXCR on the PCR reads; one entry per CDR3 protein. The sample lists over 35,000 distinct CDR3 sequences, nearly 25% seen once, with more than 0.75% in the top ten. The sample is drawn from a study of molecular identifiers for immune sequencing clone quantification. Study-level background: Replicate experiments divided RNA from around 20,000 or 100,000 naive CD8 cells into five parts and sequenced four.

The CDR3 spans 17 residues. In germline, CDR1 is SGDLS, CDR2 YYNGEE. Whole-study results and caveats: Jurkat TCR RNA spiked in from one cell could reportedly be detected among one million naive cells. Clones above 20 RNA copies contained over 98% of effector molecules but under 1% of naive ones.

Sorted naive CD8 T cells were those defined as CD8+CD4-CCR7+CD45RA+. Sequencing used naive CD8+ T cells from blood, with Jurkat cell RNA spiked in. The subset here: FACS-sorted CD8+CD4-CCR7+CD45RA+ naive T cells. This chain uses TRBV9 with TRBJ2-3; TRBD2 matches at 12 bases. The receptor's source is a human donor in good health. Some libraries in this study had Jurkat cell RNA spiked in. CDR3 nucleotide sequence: TGTGCCAGCAGCGTAGTTGGGACTAGCGGGCGCACAGATACGCTGTATTTT. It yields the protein CASSVVGTSGRTDTLYF.